This TCR beta chain was sequenced during a study of T cells after yellow fever vaccination. Study-wide context: Fractions with few cells were prepared using SMART-Seq v4 Ultra Low Input. The study's findings and limits: Abundant clonotypes from the bulk population could contaminate FACS-sorted repertoires.

TCRdb fed the 5' RACE reads into MiXCR, producing one record per CDR3 protein. The sample has about 340,000 distinct CDR3 sequences, 3% to 4.5% seen once. Concerning this clonotype: Its antigen is unidentified.

The ends lost 11 bases at V and 2 bases at J; junction bases unmatched: 8. The CDR3 totals 14 residues. Per germline, CDR1 LNHNV and CDR2 YYDKDF (reference sequence). The sequencing here drew on PBMCs, taken 5 days after the yellow fever booster vaccination. The chain carries TRBV15 and TRBJ2-2, with 7 positions matching TRBD1. This receptor was taken from a man in his late teens or twenties who received the YFV17D yellow fever vaccine. The CDR3 loop is CAPEDRNNTGELFF. As DNA, the CDR3 is TGTGCCCCCGAGGACAGGAACAACACCGGGGAGCTGTTTTTT.